This T cell receptor (beta chain) stems from a study of Graves' ophthalmopathy and Graves' hyperthyroidism. Study-level background: Pretreatment peripheral blood was obtained at initial diagnosis.

TCR beta CDR3 regions were amplified from RNA transcripts. First-round RT-PCR with HTBI primers preceded a second-round multiplex PCR. TCRdb reprocessed the multiplex PCR reads with MiXCR, giving one entry per CDR3 protein. The table records about 480,000 distinct CDR3 sequences, approximately 15% of them present only once. Establishment of the diagnosis relied upon clinical symptoms, serum thyroxine, TRAb, thyroid ultrasound and orbital computed tomography. This clonotype was detected only once. Per the germline V gene, CDR1 is LNHDA and CDR2 is SQIVND (reference sequence). The V and J ends lost 7 bases and 5 bases respectively, with 18 bases between them. The CDR3 has 15 amino acids.

This clonotype was obtained from a young woman with Graves' ophthalmopathy. This sequence joins TRBV19 and TRBJ1-5; no clear D. Sequencing used blood. The CDR3 DNA is TGTGCCAGTAACCCATTTATGGGAGGGCATCAGCCCCAGCATTTT. It yields the protein CASNPFMGGHQPQHF.